This TCR beta chain was retrieved from a study of monozygotic twins with cystic fibrosis. Study-wide results and caveats: Median Simpson clonality of 0.0095 suggested naive T cells predominated. Unrelated CF individuals shared fewer identical clonotypes than monozygotic CF twins.

A note on this clone: The antigen is unknown.

Assay: immunoSEQ multiplex PCR; the TCRdb copy retains only in-frame clones and omits some. The profile shows 20,000 to 25,000 clones, 95% to 98% of them singletons. This CDR3 has 16 residues. V shed 4 bases, J shed 6 bases, and the junction held 8 bases outside the gene matches. Germline CDR1 reads SGHAT; CDR2 reads FQNNGV. The chain is built from TRBV11-2 and TRBJ2-1, with 11 bases that match TRBD2. The sample comprised blood. The source of this sequence is a girl aged 10 to 17 with cystic fibrosis. The CDR3 here is CASSYGTSGAINEQFF. CDR3 nucleotide sequence: TGTGCCAGCAGCTACGGGACTAGCGGAGCCATCAATGAGCAGTTCTTC.